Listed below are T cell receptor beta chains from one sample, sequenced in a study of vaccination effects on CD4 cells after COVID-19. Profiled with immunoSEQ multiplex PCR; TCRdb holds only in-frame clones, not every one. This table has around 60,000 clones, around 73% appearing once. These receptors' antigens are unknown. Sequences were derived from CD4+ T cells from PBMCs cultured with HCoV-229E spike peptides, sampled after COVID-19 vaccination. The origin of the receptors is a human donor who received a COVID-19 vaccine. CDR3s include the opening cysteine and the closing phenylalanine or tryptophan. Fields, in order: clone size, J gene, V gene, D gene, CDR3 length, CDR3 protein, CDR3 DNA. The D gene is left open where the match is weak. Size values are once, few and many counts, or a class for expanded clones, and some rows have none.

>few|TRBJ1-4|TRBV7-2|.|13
CASSLVVNEKLFF
TGTGCCAGCAGCTTAGTGGTTAATGAAAAACTGTTTTTT
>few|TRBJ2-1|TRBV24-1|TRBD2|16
CATSDRSGGVYNEQFF
TGTGCCACCAGTGATCGTAGCGGGGGCGTGTACAATGAGCAGTTCTTC
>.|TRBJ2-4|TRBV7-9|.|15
CAIRSPPGFKNIQYF
TGTGCCATCAGATCTCCACCGGGTTTCAAAAACATTCAGTACTTC
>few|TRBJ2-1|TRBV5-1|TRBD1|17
CASSRVPTGGAYNEQFF
TGCGCCAGCAGCCGGGTCCCGACAGGGGGCGCCTACAATGAGCAGTTCTTC
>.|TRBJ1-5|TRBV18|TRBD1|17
CASSLKPDRGPNQPQHF
TGTGCCAGCTCACTAAAACCCGACAGGGGCCCCAATCAGCCCCAGCATTTT
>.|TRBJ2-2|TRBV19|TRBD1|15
CASNMDRENTGELFF
TGTGCCAGTAATATGGACAGGGAAAACACCGGGGAGCTGTTTTTT
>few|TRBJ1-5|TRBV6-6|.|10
CASSDQPQHF
TGTGCCAGCAGCGATCAGCCCCAGCATTTT
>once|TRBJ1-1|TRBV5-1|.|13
CASSGQMNTEAFF
TGCGCCAGCAGCGGACAGATGAACACTGAAGCTTTCTTT
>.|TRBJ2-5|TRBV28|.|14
CASSLVQGRKTQYF
TGTGCCAGCAGTTTGGTACAGGGTAGAAAGACCCAGTACTTC
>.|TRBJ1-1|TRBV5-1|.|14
CASSLEQGYTEAFF
TGCGCCAGCAGCTTGGAACAGGGATACACTGAAGCTTTCTTT
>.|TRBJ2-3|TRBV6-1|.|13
CASSEFPRDTQYF
TGTGCCAGCAGTGAATTCCCTCGAGATACGCAGTATTTT
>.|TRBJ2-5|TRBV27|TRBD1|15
CASSSGQEGRETQYF
TGTGCCAGCAGTTCGGGACAGGAAGGACGAGAGACCCAGTACTTC
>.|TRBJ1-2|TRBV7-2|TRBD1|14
CASSPRTGPYGYTF
TGTGCCAGCAGCCCACGGACAGGGCCCTATGGCTACACCTTC
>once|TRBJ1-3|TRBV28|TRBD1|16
CASGFPGQGAWNTIYF
TGTGCCAGCGGATTCCCGGGACAGGGGGCGTGGAACACCATATATTTT
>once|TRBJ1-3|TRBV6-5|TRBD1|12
CASSDSGGLVNF
TGTGCCAGCAGTGACTCAGGGGGACTTGTGAATTTT
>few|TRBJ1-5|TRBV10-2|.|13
CATTPVGNQPQHF
TGCGCCACCACCCCGGTTGGTAATCAGCCCCAGCATTTT
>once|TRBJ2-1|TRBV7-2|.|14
CASSLGRERSEQFF
TGTGCCAGCAGCTTAGGGAGGGAACGGAGTGAGCAGTTCTTC
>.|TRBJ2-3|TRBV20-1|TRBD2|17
CSASGGDSGGSTDTQYF
TGCAGTGCTAGTGGAGGAGATAGCGGGGGTAGCACAGATACGCAGTATTTT
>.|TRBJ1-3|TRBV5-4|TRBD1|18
CASSLSLGGQNSGNTIYF
TGTGCCAGCAGCTTGTCCCTCGGGGGACAGAACTCTGGAAACACCATATATTTT
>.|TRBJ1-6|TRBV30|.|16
CAWRLVQVSYNSPLHF
TGTGCCTGGAGATTAGTACAGGTCTCATATAATTCACCCCTCCACTTT
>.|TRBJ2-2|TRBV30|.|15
CAWSVRTGDTGELFF
TGTGCCTGGAGTGTAAGGACGGGGGACACCGGGGAGCTGTTTTTT
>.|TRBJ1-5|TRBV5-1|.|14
CASSPDGGNQPQHF
TGCGCCAGCAGCCCCGACGGGGGGAATCAGCCCCAGCATTTT
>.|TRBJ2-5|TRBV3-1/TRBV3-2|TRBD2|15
CASSQGSSGQETQYF
TGTGCCAGCAGCCAAGGGTCTAGCGGACAAGAGACCCAGTACTTC